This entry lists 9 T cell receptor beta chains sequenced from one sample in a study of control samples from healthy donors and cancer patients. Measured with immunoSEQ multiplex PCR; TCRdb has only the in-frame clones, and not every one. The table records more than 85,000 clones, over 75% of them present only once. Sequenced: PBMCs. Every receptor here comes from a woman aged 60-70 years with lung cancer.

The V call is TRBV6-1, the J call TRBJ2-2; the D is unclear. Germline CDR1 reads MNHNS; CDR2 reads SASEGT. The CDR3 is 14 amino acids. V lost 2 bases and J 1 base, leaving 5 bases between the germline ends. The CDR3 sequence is CASSESLNTGELFF. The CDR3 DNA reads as TGTGCCAGCAGTGAAAGCTTGAACACCGGGGAGCTGTTTTTT.

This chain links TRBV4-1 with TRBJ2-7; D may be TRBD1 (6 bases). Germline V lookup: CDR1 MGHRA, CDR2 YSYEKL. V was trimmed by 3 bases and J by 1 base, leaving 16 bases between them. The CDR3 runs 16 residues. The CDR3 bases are TGCGCCAGCAGCCAGTCCCTGATCAGGGGATCCTACGAGCAGTACTTC. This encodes CASSQSLIRGSYEQYF.

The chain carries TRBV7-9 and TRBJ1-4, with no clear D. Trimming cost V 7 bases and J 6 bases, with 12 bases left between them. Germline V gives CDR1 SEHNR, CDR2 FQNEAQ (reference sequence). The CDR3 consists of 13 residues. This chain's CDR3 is CASIRGSDEKLFF. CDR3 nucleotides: TGTGCCAGCATACGGGGAAGCGATGAAAAACTGTTTTTT.

This chain's CDR3 is CASGYDWRGETQYF. In DNA form, the CDR3 reads TGTGCTAGTGGTTACGATTGGAGGGGAGAGACCCAGTACTTC. The rearrangement links TRBV12-5 to TRBJ2-5; possibly TRBD2 for D (6 bases). V gave up 4 bases and J gave up 4 bases, with 13 bases separating them. The CDR3 is made up of 14 amino acids. Germline values: CDR1 LGHNT, CDR2 FRNRAP. Looking up the rest from reference TRBV12-5 and TRBJ2-5 gives the full variable domain: DARVTQTPRHKVTEMGQEVTMRCQPILGHNTVFWYRQTMMQGLELLAYFRNRAPLDDSGMPKDRFSAEMPDATLATLKIQPSEPRDSAVYFCASGYDWRGETQYFGPGTRLLVL.

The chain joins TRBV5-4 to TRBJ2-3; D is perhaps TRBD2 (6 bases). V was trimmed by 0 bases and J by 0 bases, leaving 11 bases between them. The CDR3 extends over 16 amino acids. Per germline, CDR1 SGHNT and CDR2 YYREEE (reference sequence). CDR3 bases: TGTGCCAGCAGCTTGGCGGCGGGACTTAGCACAGATACGCAGTATTTT. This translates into CASSLAAGLSTDTQYF.

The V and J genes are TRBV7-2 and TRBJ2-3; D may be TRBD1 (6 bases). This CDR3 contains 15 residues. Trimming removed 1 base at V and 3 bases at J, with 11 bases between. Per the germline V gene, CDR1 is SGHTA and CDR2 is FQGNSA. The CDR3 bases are TGTGCCAGCAGCTTAGGATACAGGGAGACAGATACGCAGTATTTT. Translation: CASSLGYRETDTQYF.

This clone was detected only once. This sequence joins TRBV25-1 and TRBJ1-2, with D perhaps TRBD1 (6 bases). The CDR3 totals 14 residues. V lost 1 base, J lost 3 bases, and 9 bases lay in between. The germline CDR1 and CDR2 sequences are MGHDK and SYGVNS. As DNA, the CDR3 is TGTGCCAGCAGTGAATGGGGGGCCTACTATGGCTACACCTTC. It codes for CASSEWGAYYGYTF.

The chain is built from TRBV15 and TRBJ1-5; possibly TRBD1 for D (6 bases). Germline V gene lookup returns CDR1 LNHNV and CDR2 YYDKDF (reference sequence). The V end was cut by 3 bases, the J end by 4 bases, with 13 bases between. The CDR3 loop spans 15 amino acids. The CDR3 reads CATSSGTSENQPQHF. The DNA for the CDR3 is TGTGCCACCAGCAGCGGGACATCCGAGAATCAGCCCCAGCATTTT.

CDR3 sequence (DNA): TGTGCCAGCAGTTCTGTACAGGGGCAAAATCAGCCCCAGCATTTT. The encoded protein is CASSSVQGQNQPQHF. The gene calls are TRBV6-2 or TRBV6-3 and TRBJ1-5; 7 bases match TRBD1. CDR3 length: 15 amino acids. The V gene's germline CDR1 is MNHEY and CDR2 SVGEGT. Trimming removed 4 bases from V and 4 bases from J; junction bases left unmatched: 7.